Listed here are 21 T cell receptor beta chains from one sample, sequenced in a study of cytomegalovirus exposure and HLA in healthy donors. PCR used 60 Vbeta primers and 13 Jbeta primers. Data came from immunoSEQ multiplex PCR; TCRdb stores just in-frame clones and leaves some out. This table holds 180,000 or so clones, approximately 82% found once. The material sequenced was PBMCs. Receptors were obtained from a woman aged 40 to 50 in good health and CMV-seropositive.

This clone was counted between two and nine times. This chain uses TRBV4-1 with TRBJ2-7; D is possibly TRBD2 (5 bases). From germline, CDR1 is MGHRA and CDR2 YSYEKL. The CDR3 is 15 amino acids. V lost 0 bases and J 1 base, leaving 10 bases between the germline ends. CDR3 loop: CASSQDSGLSYEQYF. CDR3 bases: TGCGCCAGCAGCCAAGATAGTGGACTGTCCTACGAGCAGTACTTC.

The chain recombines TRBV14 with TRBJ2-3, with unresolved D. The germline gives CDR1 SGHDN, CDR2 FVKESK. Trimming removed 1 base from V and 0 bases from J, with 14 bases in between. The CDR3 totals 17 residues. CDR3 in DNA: TGTGCCAGCAGCCAAGTGGTACTCCTCCACAGCACAGATACGCAGTATTTT. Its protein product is CASSQVVLLHSTDTQYF.

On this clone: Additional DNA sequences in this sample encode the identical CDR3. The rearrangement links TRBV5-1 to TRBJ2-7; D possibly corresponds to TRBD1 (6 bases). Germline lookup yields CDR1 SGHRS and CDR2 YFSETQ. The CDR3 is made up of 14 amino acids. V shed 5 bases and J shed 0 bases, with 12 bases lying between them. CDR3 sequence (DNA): TGCGCCAGCAGGCGGGCGGACAGCTCCTACGAGCAGTACTTC. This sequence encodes CASRRADSSYEQYF.

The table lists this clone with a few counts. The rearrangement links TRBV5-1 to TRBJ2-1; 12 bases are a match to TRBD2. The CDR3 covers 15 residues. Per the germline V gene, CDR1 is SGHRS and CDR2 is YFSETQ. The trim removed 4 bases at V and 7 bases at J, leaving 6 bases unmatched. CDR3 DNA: TGCGCCAGCAGCCCGACTAGCGGGAGTCTAAATGAGCAGTTCTTC. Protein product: CASSPTSGSLNEQFF.

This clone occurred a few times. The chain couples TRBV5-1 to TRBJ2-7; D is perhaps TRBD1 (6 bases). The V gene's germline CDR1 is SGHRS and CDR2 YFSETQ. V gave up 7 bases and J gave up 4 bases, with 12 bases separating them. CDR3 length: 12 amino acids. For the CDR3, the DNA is TGCGCCAGCCGAGGACAGACTTACGAGCAGTACTTC. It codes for CASRGQTYEQYF.

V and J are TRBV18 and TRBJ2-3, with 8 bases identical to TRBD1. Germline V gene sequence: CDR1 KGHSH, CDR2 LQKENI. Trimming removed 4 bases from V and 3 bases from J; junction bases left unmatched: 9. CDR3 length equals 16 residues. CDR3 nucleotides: TGTGCCAGCTCACTCCGGACAGGGCGCCGAACAGATACGCAGTATTTT. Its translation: CASSLRTGRRTDTQYF. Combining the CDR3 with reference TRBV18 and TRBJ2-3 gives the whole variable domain NAGVMQNPRHLVRRRGQEARLRCSPMKGHSHVYWYRQLPEEGLKFMVYLQKENIIDESGMPKERFSAEFPKEGPSILRIQQVVRGDSAAYFCASSLRTGRRTDTQYFGPGTRLTVL.

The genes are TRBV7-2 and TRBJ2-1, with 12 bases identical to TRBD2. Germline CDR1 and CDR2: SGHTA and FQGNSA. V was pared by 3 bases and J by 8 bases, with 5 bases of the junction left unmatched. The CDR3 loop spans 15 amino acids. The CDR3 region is CASSFGLAGLYEQFF. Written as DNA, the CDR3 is TGTGCCAGCAGCTTCGGACTAGCGGGATTGTATGAGCAGTTCTTC.

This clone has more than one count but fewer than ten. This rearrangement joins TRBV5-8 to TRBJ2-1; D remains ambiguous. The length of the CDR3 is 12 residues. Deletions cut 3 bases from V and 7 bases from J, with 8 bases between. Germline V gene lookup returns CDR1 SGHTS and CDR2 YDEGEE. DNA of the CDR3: TGTGCCAGCAGCTACAATTGGAATGAGCAGTTCTTC. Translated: CASSYNWNEQFF.

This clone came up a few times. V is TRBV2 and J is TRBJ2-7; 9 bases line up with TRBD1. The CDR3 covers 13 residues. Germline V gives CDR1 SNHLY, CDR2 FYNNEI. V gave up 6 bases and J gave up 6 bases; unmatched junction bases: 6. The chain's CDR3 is CASRTGTGSEQYF. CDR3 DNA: TGTGCCAGCAGGACCGGGACAGGGAGCGAGCAGTACTTC.

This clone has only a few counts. The CDR3 is CASSQARGGNTIYF. The DNA of the CDR3 is TGTGCCAGCAGCCAAGCTAGAGGGGGAAACACCATATATTTT. The chain recombines TRBV7-2 with TRBJ1-3; D is ambiguous. The CDR3 is made up of 14 amino acids. V lost 5 bases and J lost 4, with 12 bases in between. Germline CDR1 SGHTA, CDR2 FQGNSA.

The CDR3: CASSTYRTSGTRSYEQYF. The CDR3, as DNA: TGCGCCAGCAGTACATACCGGACTAGCGGGACGAGAAGCTACGAGCAGTACTTC. This rearrangement joins TRBV5-1 to TRBJ2-7; TRBD2 aligns across 12 bases. In germline, CDR1 is SGHRS, CDR2 YFSETQ. Trimming at V came to 5 bases and at J to 3 bases, leaving 15 bases not matched to a gene. CDR3 length equals 18 residues.

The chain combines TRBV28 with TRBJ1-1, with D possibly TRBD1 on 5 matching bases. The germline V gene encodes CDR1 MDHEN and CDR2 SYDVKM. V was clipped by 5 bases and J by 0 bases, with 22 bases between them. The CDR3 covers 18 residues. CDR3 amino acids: CASSPVRMRARVNTEAFF. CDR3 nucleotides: TGTGCCAGCAGTCCCGTTAGGATGCGTGCCAGGGTGAACACTGAAGCTTTCTTT. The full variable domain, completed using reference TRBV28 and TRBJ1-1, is DVKVTQSSRYLVKRTGEKVFLECVQDMDHENMFWYRQDPGLGLRLIYFSYDVKMKEKGDIPEGYSVSREKKERFSLILESASTNQTSMYLCASSPVRMRARVNTEAFFGQGTRLTVV.

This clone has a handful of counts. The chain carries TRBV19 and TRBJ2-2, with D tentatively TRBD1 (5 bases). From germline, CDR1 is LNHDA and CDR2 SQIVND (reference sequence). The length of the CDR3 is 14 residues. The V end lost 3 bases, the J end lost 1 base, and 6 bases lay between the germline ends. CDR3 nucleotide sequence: TGTGCCAGTAGTATGGGGCGGAACACCGGGGAGCTGTTTTTT. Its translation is CASSMGRNTGELFF.

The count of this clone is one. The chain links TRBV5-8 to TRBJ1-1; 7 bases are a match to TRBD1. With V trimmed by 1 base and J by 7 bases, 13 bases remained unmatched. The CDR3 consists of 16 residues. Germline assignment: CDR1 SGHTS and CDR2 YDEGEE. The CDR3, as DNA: TGTGCCAGCAGCTTGTATAAGGGGGCGCGATTTGGTGAAGCTTTCTTT. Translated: CASSLYKGARFGEAFF.

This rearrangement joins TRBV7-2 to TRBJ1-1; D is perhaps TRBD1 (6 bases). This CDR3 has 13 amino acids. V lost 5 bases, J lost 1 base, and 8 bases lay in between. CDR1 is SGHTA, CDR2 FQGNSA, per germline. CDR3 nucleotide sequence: TGTGCCAGCAGCACGGGACAGAACACTGAAGCTTTCTTT. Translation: CASSTGQNTEAFF.

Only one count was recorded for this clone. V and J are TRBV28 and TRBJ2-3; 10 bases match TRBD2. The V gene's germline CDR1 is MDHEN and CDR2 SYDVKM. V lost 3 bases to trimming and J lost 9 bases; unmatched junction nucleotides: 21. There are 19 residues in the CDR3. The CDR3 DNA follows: TGTGCCAGCAGTTTTGGACTAGCGGAGATATCTTGGAGTAATCCGACGCAGTATTTT. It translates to CASSFGLAEISWSNPTQYF. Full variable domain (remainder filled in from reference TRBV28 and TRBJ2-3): DVKVTQSSRYLVKRTGEKVFLECVQDMDHENMFWYRQDPGLGLRLIYFSYDVKMKEKGDIPEGYSVSREKKERFSLILESASTNQTSMYLCASSFGLAEISWSNPTQYFGPGTRLTVL.

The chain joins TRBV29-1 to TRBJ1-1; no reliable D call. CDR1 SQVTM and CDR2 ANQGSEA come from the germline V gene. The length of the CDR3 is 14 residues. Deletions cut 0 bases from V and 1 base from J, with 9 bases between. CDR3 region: CSVEEQLQNTEAFF. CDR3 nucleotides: TGCAGCGTTGAAGAACAGCTCCAGAACACTGAAGCTTTCTTT.

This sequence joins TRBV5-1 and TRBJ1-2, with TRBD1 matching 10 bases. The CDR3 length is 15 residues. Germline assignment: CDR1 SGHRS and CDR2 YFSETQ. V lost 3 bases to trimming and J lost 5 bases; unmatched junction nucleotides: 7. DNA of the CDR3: TGCGCCAGCAGCTGGGGGACAGGGGTTCCTTATGGCTACACCTTC. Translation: CASSWGTGVPYGYTF.

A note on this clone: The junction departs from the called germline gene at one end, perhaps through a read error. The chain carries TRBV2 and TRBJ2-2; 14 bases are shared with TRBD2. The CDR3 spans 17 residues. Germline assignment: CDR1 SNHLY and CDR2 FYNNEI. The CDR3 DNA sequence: TGTGCCAGCAGGGAAGAGACTAGCGGGAGGGGCACCGGGGAGCTGTTTTTT. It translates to CASREETSGRGTGELFF.

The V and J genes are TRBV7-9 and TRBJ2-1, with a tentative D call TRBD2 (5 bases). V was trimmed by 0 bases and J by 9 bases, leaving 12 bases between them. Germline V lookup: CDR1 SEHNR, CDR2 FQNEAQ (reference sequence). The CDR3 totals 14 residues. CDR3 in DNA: TGTGCCAGCAGCTTAGCGGCGAGGGTAACTGAGCAGTTCTTC. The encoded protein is CASSLAARVTEQFF. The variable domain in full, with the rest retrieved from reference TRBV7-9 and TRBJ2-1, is DTGVSQNPRHKITKRGQNVTFRCDPISEHNRLYWYRQTLGQGPEFLTYFQNEAQLEKSRLLSDRFSAERPKGSFSTLEIQRTEQGDSAMYLCASSLAARVTEQFFGPGTRLTVL.

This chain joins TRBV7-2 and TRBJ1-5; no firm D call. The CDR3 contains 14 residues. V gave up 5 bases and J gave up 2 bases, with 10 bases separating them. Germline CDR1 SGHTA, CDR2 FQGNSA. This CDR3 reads CASSPVGRNQPQHF. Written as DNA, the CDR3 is TGTGCCAGCAGCCCAGTTGGGCGCAATCAGCCCCAGCATTTT.